The rows below give T cell receptor beta chains drawn from one sample of a study of cytomegalovirus exposure and HLA in healthy donors. Only in-frame clones appear in the TCRdb table, and some are missing; sequencing was by immunoSEQ multiplex PCR. Altogether some 160,000 clones are present, 80% to 85% being singletons, with the ten largest covering about 2.2%. The source material was PBMCs. These receptors were taken from a male donor in good health and CMV-seronegative. Both conserved end residues are part of each CDR3. The D gene is left open where the match is weak. The listing skips clone size in some rows; elsewhere it reads once, few, many or a size class.

J gene,V gene,clone size,D gene,CDR3 protein,CDR3 DNA
TRBJ1-2,TRBV10-2,NA,NA,CASSGRAGVDGYTF,TGCGCCAGCAGTGGCCGTGCGGGGGTTGATGGCTACACCTTC
TRBJ2-3,TRBV30,once,NA,CAWSPGGADTQYF,TGTGCCTGGAGTCCAGGTGGCGCAGATACGCAGTATTTT
TRBJ1-3,TRBV7-6,NA,TRBD1,CASSLATGTGGSGNTIYF,TGTGCCAGCAGCTTAGCGACCGGGACAGGGGGTTCTGGAAACACCATATATTTT
TRBJ2-6,TRBV7-2,NA,TRBD1,CASSSPRDRGRPTF,TGTGCCAGCAGCTCCCCCCGGGACAGGGGACGACCGACTTTC
TRBJ2-7,TRBV6-1,once,TRBD1,CASSEGQPYEQYF,TGTGCCAGCAGTGAGGGACAGCCCTACGAGCAGTACTTC
TRBJ2-2,TRBV5-1,NA,TRBD2,CASGLAGGDTGELFF,TGCGCCAGCGGACTAGCGGGGGGCGATACCGGGGAGCTGTTTTTT
TRBJ2-7,TRBV5-5,NA,NA,CASSWGGASYEQYF,TGTGCCAGCAGCTGGGGGGGGGCCTCCTACGAGCAGTACTTC
TRBJ2-7,TRBV5-4,NA,TRBD1,CASSLPGQGPYEQYF,TGTGCCAGCAGCTTACCAGGACAGGGGCCCTACGAGCAGTACTTC
TRBJ1-5,TRBV2,NA,NA,CASSENWSQPQHF,TGTGCCAGCAGTGAAAATTGGAGTCAGCCCCAGCATTTT
TRBJ1-2,TRBV10-3,NA,NA,CAISESRREDYGYTF,TGTGCCATCAGTGAGTCGAGGAGGGAGGACTATGGCTACACCTTC
TRBJ1-5,TRBV6-6,NA,TRBD1,CASSDRVRGQPQHF,TGTGCCAGCAGTGACAGGGTTAGGGGTCAGCCCCAGCATTTT
TRBJ1-1,TRBV11-1,NA,NA,CASTLGQNTEAFF,TGTGCCAGCACACTGGGACAGAACACTGAAGCTTTCTTT
TRBJ1-3,TRBV11-1,NA,TRBD1,CASSPTGGTGNTIYF,TGTGCCAGCAGCCCGACAGGGGGAACTGGAAACACCATATATTTT
TRBJ2-3,TRBV6-1,few,TRBD2,CASSLAGGQGGAQYF,TGTGCCAGCAGTTTAGCGGGGGGGCAAGGTGGAGCGCAGTATTTT
TRBJ2-3,TRBV6-5,NA,NA,CASSLRPGADTQYF,TGTGCCAGCAGCCTCCGCCCGGGGGCAGATACGCAGTATTTT
TRBJ1-2,TRBV4-3,NA,NA,CASSQGNSRTAYYGYTF,TGCGCCAGCAGCCAAGGTAATAGCAGAACCGCTTACTATGGCTACACCTTC
TRBJ2-5,TRBV27,once,TRBD1,CASSLTGQGASWETQYF,TGTGCCAGCAGTTTAACCGGACAGGGGGCATCATGGGAGACCCAGTACTTC
TRBJ2-6,TRBV30,NA,NA,CAWSGQTGANVLTF,TGTGCCTGGAGTGGGCAAACTGGGGCCAACGTCCTGACTTTC
TRBJ2-2,TRBV11-2,once,TRBD2,CASSFSTSSTGELFF,TGTGCCAGCAGCTTTTCGACTAGCAGCACCGGGGAGCTGTTTTTT
TRBJ2-5,TRBV5-4,NA,TRBD1,CASRKRGGLETQYF,TGTGCCAGCAGAAAAAGAGGGGGCCTAGAGACCCAGTACTTC
TRBJ1-2,TRBV27,NA,TRBD1,CASSWTGGSGYTF,TGTGCCAGCAGTTGGACAGGGGGATCTGGCTACACCTTC
TRBJ2-5,TRBV11-3,NA,TRBD2,CASSPGTSEGLPQETQYF,TGTGCCAGCAGCCCAGGGACTAGCGAGGGGTTGCCCCAAGAGACCCAGTACTTC
TRBJ1-1,TRBV6-5,NA,TRBD1,CASARDRDTEAFF,TGTGCCAGCGCCCGGGACAGAGACACTGAAGCTTTCTTT
TRBJ2-3,TRBV15,few,TRBD2,CATSRRGVGDTQYF,TGTGCCACCAGCAGGCGGGGGGTAGGAGATACGCAGTATTTT
TRBJ1-6,TRBV11-2,NA,NA,CASSLGLPDSPLHF,TGTGCCAGCAGCTTAGGTCTCCCCGATTCACCCCTCCACTTT
TRBJ2-1,TRBV4-3,NA,TRBD1,CASSQEPDREVIKDEQFF,TGCGCCAGCAGCCAAGAGCCGGACAGGGAGGTTATAAAGGATGAGCAGTTCTTC
TRBJ1-1,TRBV6-6,NA,NA,CASSPGQRNTEAFF,TGTGCCAGCAGCCCCGGACAGCGGAACACTGAAGCTTTCTTT
TRBJ1-1,TRBV18,NA,TRBD1,CASSPLGIQGGNTEAFF,TGTGCCAGCTCACCACTGGGCATACAGGGGGGGAACACTGAAGCTTTCTTT
TRBJ2-3,TRBV5-1,NA,TRBD1,CASSLTGATDTQYF,TGCGCCAGCAGCTTGACAGGGGCGACAGATACGCAGTATTTT
TRBJ2-2,TRBV6-5,NA,NA,CASRSPANTGELFF,TGTGCCAGCAGATCTCCAGCGAACACCGGGGAGCTGTTTTTT
TRBJ2-3,TRBV5-4,NA,NA,CASSVDRGRQYF,TGTGCCAGCAGCGTAGACCGAGGAAGGCAGTATTTT
TRBJ2-7,TRBV5-1,NA,NA,CASSLWRETYEQYF,TGCGCCAGCAGCTTGTGGAGGGAAACCTACGAGCAGTACTTC
TRBJ2-5,TRBV5-1,once,TRBD1,CASSDPTGDLETQYF,TGCGCCAGCAGCGACCCAACAGGGGACCTAGAGACCCAGTACTTC
TRBJ1-2,TRBV15,NA,NA,CATSVHKRAVYGYTF,TGTGCCACCAGCGTCCACAAGCGGGCTGTCTATGGCTACACCTTC
TRBJ2-1,TRBV6-6,NA,NA,CASSYVRNEQFF,TGTGCCAGCAGTTACGTCAGGAATGAGCAGTTCTTC
TRBJ1-1,TRBV6-5,NA,TRBD1,CASRGQGALNTEAFF,TGTGCCAGCAGAGGACAGGGGGCCTTGAACACTGAAGCTTTCTTT
TRBJ1-3,TRBV6-5,NA,TRBD1,CASSYGRQGTGNTIYF,TGTGCCAGCAGTTACGGGAGACAGGGAACTGGAAACACCATATATTTT
TRBJ2-1,TRBV5-1,NA,NA,CASSSTQGNEQFF,TGCGCCAGCAGCTCGACTCAGGGCAATGAGCAGTTCTTC
TRBJ1-1,TRBV9,NA,TRBD1,CASSWGTGENTEAFF,TGTGCCAGCAGTTGGGGGACAGGGGAGAACACTGAAGCTTTCTTT
TRBJ2-7,TRBV7-6,NA,TRBD1,CASSDGQGPSYEQYF,TGTGCCAGCAGCGATGGACAGGGCCCCTCCTACGAGCAGTACTTC
TRBJ1-1,TRBV29-1,NA,TRBD1,CSVEDTGGMNTEAFF,TGCAGCGTTGAAGATACAGGGGGAATGAACACTGAAGCTTTCTTT
TRBJ1-5,TRBV7-2,NA,NA,CASSLGGVSNQPQHF,TGTGCCAGCAGCTTAGGGGGGGTTTCGAATCAGCCCCAGCATTTT
TRBJ1-6,TRBV6-1,NA,NA,CASSGLRGTSSYNSPLHF,TGTGCCAGCAGTGGCCTTAGGGGGACGAGCTCCTATAATTCACCCCTCCACTTT
TRBJ1-5,TRBV6-5,NA,TRBD1,CASRRSQGGNQPQHF,TGTGCCAGCAGACGCTCACAGGGGGGCAATCAGCCCCAGCATTTT
TRBJ2-7,TRBV6-1,NA,TRBD1,CASSEGQPYEQYF,TGTGCCAGCAGTGAGGGACAGCCCTACGAGCAGTACTTC